This T cell receptor beta chain was obtained from a study of OX40 agonist ivuxolimab in advanced cancers. Study-level background: Given to patients was ivuxolimab, an agonistic anti-OX40 (CD134) antibody. Patients received intravenous ivuxolimab every 2 weeks at 0.01 to 10 mg/kg. General study findings and limits: Relative to CD4+ cells, CD8+ T cells on average had more expanded clones.

CDR3 length: 13 residues. The J segment lost 2 bases and the V segment lost 5 bases, leaving 2 bases of the junction unmatched. Germline CDR1 reads MRHNA; CDR2 reads SNTAGT. Generated by immunoSEQ multiplex PCR, the TCRdb table keeps only in-frame clones and is missing some. Of tens of thousands of clones in the sample, roughly 85% were seen once. A word on this clone: Its specificity is not known.

The sequences come from CD4+ or CD8+ T cells sorted from blood, collected in a trial of the OX40 agonist ivuxolimab. The receptor was derived from an adult with an advanced solid tumor such as melanoma, head and neck, liver or kidney cancer. The J gene is TRBJ1-2, the V gene TRBV6-4; 7 positions match TRBD1. CDR3 protein: CASSQGQNYGYTF. The DNA for the CDR3 is TGTGCCAGCAGTCAGGGACAGAACTATGGCTACACCTTC.